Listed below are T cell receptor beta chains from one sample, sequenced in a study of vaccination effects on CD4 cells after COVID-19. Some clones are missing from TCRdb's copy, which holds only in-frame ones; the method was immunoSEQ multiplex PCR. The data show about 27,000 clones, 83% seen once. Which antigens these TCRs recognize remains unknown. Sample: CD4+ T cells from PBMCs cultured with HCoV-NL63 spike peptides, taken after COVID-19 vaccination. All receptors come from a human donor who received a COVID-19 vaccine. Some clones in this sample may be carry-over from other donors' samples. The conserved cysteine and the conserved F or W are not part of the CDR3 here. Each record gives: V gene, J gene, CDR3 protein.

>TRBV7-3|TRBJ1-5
ASSLGGGQPQH
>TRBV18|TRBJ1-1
ASSPGSARVKPEAF
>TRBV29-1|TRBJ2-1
SVGTSGGGINEQF
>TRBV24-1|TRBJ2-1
ATSQSGPEQF
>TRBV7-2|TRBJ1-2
ASSLSGQGPGGYT
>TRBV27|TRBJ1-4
ASRMTNMASLGLF
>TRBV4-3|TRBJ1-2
ASSQDTGVNYGYT
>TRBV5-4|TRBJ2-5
ASRADLTQETQY
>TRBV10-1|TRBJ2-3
ASKSGGMDTQY
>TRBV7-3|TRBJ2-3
ASSRLAGGGTDTQY
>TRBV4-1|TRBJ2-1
ASSQDLSAGEQF
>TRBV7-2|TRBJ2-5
ASSPQTGQETQY
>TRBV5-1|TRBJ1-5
ASSSGQGERPQH
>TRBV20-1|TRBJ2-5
SRIAQETQY
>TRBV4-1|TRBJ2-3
ASSPNRYGDGDTQY
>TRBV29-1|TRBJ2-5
SVGTGGGQETQY
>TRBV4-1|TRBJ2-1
ASKGWENEQF
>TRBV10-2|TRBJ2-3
ASMGTSGSRDTQY
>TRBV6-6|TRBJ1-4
ASSWDRATNEKLF
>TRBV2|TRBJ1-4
ASSDRDSPGGKLF
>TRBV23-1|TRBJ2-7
ASSRSSRGGTYEQY
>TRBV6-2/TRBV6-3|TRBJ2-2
ASSRPTGELF
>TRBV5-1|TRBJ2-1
ASSPLDYFLNEQF
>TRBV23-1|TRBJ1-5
ASSPQSNQPQH
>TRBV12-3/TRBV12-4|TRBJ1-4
ASSLGGGKLF
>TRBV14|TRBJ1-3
ASSQDRGGSGNTIY
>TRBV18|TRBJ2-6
ASSLGTANVLT
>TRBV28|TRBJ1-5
ASTFGVGNQPQH
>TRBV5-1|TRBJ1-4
ASSSGGGEKLF
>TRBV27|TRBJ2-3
ASRNRQGKGTDTQY
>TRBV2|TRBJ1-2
ASSESAYYGYT
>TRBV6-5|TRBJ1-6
ASTTGPTGPLH
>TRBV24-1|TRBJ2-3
ATSDDRRTTDTQY